This T cell receptor beta chain was sequenced during a study of T cell repertoires in cytomegalovirus infection (dated by TCRdb to between 2018 and 2021). Regarding the study in general: Alongside well-studied HLA-B-restricted epitopes, the peptide stimulations were aimed at recently identified HLA-C-restricted CMV epitopes, whose presentation resists viral immunomodulation. The HLA type of each donor mattered for the analysis, because public TCR beta signatures pointed to carriage of CMV infection along with the matching HLA type.

General conclusions and limits of the study: Carriers of CMV infection plus the relevant HLA type were discriminated by the cumulative frequency of public TCR beta family members in the study cohort and in an independent roughly 350-donor cohort. The ex vivo response was dominated by HLA-C-restricted CMV-specific TCR beta clonotypes, which also provided the single most frequent clonotype in two of eight donors.

V loses 6 bases, J loses 1 base, and the germline ends lie 9 bases apart. CDR1 MNHNS and CDR2 SASEGT were looked up in the germline V gene. The CDR3 contains 13 residues, cysteine and phenylalanine counted. The retained sequence is limited to the CDR3, 39 bases, with the frame set at the first base. With regard to this clonotype: The specificity of this receptor is unknown. No quality values exist for individual bases; no much larger clone is one base distant.

Interpreted using the paper, the treatment or condition label stands for: in vitro stimulation with specific CMV peptide epitopes to enrich CMV-specific T cells. Sequenced using an Illumina HiSeq 1500. The public reads were reanalyzed by TCRdb: fastp trimming at Q25, MiXCR alignment, in-frame beta chains only. CDR3 protein duplicates are merged, each entry listing the most common genes and DNA. The sample profile shows around 800,000 distinct CDR3 sequences; 30% to 35% of them were found once. Of the sample, 12% is held by the ten largest clones. Sequencing used cultured CD8+ T cells from PBMCs, obtained from culture after CMV antigen stimulation. Here the chain combines TRBV6-1 and TRBJ1-1, with the D gene not clear enough to name. The sequence was collected from a human donor in good health (CMV status not recorded). Some clones in this sample may be carry-over from other donors' samples. The CDR3 corresponds to CASSVLENTEAFF. The DNA reads as follows: TGTGCCAGCAGCGTCCTCGAGAACACTGAAGCTTTCTTT.